The 19 T cell receptor beta chains below come from one sample, sequenced in a study of preoperative IRX-2 immunotherapy in early breast cancer (dated by TCRdb to the late 2010s). Library preparation was by the immunoSEQ multiplex PCR assay. The table was pulled from immuneACCESS by TCRdb, which kept in-frame rearrangements only. Such tables lose some clones; where checked, under half of the loss comes from unresolved V genes, and the rest has no known cause. For this sample there are 60,000 or so clones; approximately 94% appear just once. Clones ranked in the top ten supply under 2% of the sample. Reading the label with the study, this specimen's treatment or condition is: preoperative locoregional IRX-2 cytokine immunotherapy. The specimen was obtained from a patient treated with IRX-2 immunotherapy. The receptor set was obtained from a human donor with breast cancer.

This rearrangement joins TRBV10-3 to TRBJ2-6; 8 bases map to TRBD1. The CDR3 has 14 residues. Germline V gene lookup returns CDR1 ENHRY and CDR2 SYGVKD. V dropped 11 bases and J dropped 4; count of bases not matched to a gene: 7. The CDR3 nucleotides are TGTGCCTCGGGACAGGCGGACGGGGCCAACGTCCTGACTTTC. It codes for CASGQADGANVLTF.

The chain combines TRBV4-3 with TRBJ1-2, with D unresolved. V shed 3 bases and J shed 5 bases, with 19 bases lying between them. CDR1 and CDR2 (germline): LGHNA, YSLEER. This CDR3 contains 16 residues. The CDR3 sequence is CASSQAPRGPSYGYTF. The DNA of the CDR3 is TGCGCCAGCAGCCAGGCCCCCCGAGGACCGTCATATGGCTACACCTTC.

The chain uses TRBV28 and TRBJ1-1; D is ambiguous. With 5 bases removed from V and 5 bases from J, the gap between germline ends came to 6 bases. This CDR3 is built from 11 residues. Germline lookup yields CDR1 MDHEN and CDR2 SYDVKM. As DNA, the CDR3 is TGTGCCAGCAGTCCCTTGACTGAAGCTTTCTTT. Protein sequence: CASSPLTEAFF. Looking up the rest from reference TRBV28 and TRBJ1-1 gives the full variable domain: DVKVTQSSRYLVKRTGEKVFLECVQDMDHENMFWYRQDPGLGLRLIYFSYDVKMKEKGDIPEGYSVSREKKERFSLILESASTNQTSMYLCASSPLTEAFFGQGTRLTVV.

This clone was recorded a few times. DNA for the CDR3: TGTGCCAGCAGCCGAAGGGCCAGGAACACTGAAGCTTTCTTT. Translation: CASSRRARNTEAFF. The rearrangement links TRBV7-9 to TRBJ1-1; no firm D call. The length of the CDR3 is 14 residues. Trimming stripped 5 bases from V and 1 base from J, with 11 bases between. The germline V gene encodes CDR1 SEHNR and CDR2 FQNEAQ (reference sequence). The whole variable domain, remainder taken from reference TRBV7-9 and TRBJ1-1, is DTGVSQNPRHKITKRGQNVTFRCDPISEHNRLYWYRQTLGQGPEFLTYFQNEAQLEKSRLLSDRFSAERPKGSFSTLEIQRTEQGDSAMYLCASSRRARNTEAFFGQGTRLTVV.

This clone showed up just once. V usage is TRBV6-6 and J usage is TRBJ2-3; 9 bases align to TRBD2. Trimming at V came to 2 bases and at J to 5 bases, leaving 8 bases not matched to a gene. From germline, CDR1 is MNHNY and CDR2 SVGAGI (reference sequence). The CDR3 contains 16 residues. The CDR3 sequence is CASSYRVAGVGDTQYF. The DNA of the CDR3 is TGTGCCAGCAGTTACAGAGTAGCGGGGGTGGGAGATACGCAGTATTTT.

The chain combines TRBV18 with TRBJ1-4; D gene unclear. This CDR3 comprises 14 residues. Germline V lookup: CDR1 KGHSH, CDR2 LQKENI. V gave up 2 bases and J gave up 8 bases, with 12 bases separating them. CDR3 residues: CASSPVSREEKLFF. CDR3 sequence (DNA): TGTGCCAGCTCACCAGTCAGTAGGGAAGAAAAACTGTTTTTT.

The CDR3 reads CASSWARTSGEETQYF. CDR3 bases: TGTGCCAGCAGTTGGGCCCGGACTAGCGGGGAAGAGACCCAGTACTTC. The chain links TRBV6-5 to TRBJ2-5; 12 nucleotides match TRBD2. The CDR3 contains 16 residues. CDR1 and CDR2 from the germline V gene are MNHEY and SVGAGI. V was pared by 4 bases and J by 3 bases, with 6 bases of the junction left unmatched.

This sequence joins TRBV25-1 and TRBJ1-6, with D maybe TRBD1 (6 bases). The CDR3 has 16 amino acids. The germline V gene has CDR1 MGHDK and CDR2 SYGVNS. V lost 4 bases and J lost 7, with 17 bases in between. In DNA, the CDR3 is TGTGCCAGCAGTGCACCACCGGGACAAGAGAATTCACCCCTCCACTTT. Translation: CASSAPPGQENSPLHF.

The gene calls are TRBV27 and TRBJ2-7; D is possibly TRBD1 (5 bases). Germline assignment: CDR1 MNHEY and CDR2 SMNVEV (reference sequence). CDR3 length equals 14 residues. V was cut by 1 base and J by 3 bases, with 10 bases left in between. CDR3 protein: CASSLYRNHYEQYF. CDR3 nucleotides: TGTGCCAGCAGTTTATACAGGAATCACTACGAGCAGTACTTC.

CDR3 protein: CASSYSRGIYEQYF. DNA of the CDR3: TGTGCCAGCAGTTACTCGCGGGGGATCTACGAGCAGTACTTC. The chain combines TRBV6-6 with TRBJ2-7; 7 nucleotides agree with TRBD2. Germline V gene sequence: CDR1 MNHNY, CDR2 SVGAGI (reference sequence). The CDR3 totals 14 residues. Unmatched junction bases numbered 2, after V lost 0 bases and J lost 3 bases.

The count of this clone is one. This chain uses TRBV27 with TRBJ2-7, with TRBD2 matching 10 bases. CDR3 length: 15 residues. In germline, CDR1 is MNHEY, CDR2 SMNVEV (reference sequence). J lost 3 bases, V lost 5 bases, and 7 bases had no gene match. The CDR3 DNA reads as TGTGCCAGCAGTCTTAGCGGGGGGACTTTCTACGAGCAGTACTTC. Its translation: CASSLSGGTFYEQYF.

The chain uses TRBV7-8 and TRBJ2-1, with 10 nucleotides matching TRBD2. Germline V gene data show CDR1 as SGHVS and CDR2 as FQNEAQ. The CDR3 runs 17 residues. V was clipped by 6 bases and J by 7 bases; unmatched bases: 15. The CDR3 DNA sequence: TGTGCCAGCAGTTCAATTCAGAGCGGGAGGGCTTCTAATGAGCAGTTCTTC. This codes for CASSSIQSGRASNEQFF.

The table lists this clone with a count of one. The chain recombines TRBV19 with TRBJ2-2; TRBD1 matches at 8 bases. The CDR3 covers 15 residues. The V segment lost 3 bases and the J segment 5 bases; nucleotides outside the gene matches: 5. Germline CDR1 is LNHDA and CDR2 is SQIVND (reference sequence). CDR3 residues: CASSIGQGATGELFF. The CDR3 DNA is TGTGCCAGTAGTATCGGCCAGGGGGCAACCGGGGAGCTGTTTTTT.

The chain uses TRBV27 and TRBJ2-7, with D perhaps being TRBD1 or TRBD2 (5 bases each). V was shortened by 4 bases and J by 2 bases, with 9 bases between the two germline ends. CDR3 length equals 13 residues. Germline CDR1 and CDR2: MNHEY and SMNVEV (reference sequence). DNA of the CDR3: TGTGCCAGCAGTTCCGGGACCACCTACGAGCAGTACTTC. It yields the protein CASSSGTTYEQYF.

This rearrangement joins TRBV29-1 to TRBJ2-7; the match to TRBD1 covers 7 bases. Trimming took 7 bases from V and 0 from J; bases not matched to a gene: 6. CDR1 and CDR2 from the germline V gene are SQVTM and ANQGSEA. This CDR3 region has 13 residues. CDR3 DNA: TGCAGCGCCACCGGGACAGACTCCTACGAGCAGTACTTC. This translates into CSATGTDSYEQYF.

The chain couples TRBV19 to TRBJ2-3, with D unclear. Per germline, CDR1 LNHDA and CDR2 SQIVND (reference sequence). CDR3 length equals 13 residues. Trimming took off 3 bases at V and 6 bases at J, with 10 bases between the two ends. The DNA of the CDR3 is TGTGCCAGTAGTATTTCCCGACTTGATACGCAGTATTTT. Its protein product is CASSISRLDTQYF.

The chain has TRBV2 and TRBJ2-7, with D perhaps TRBD1 (6 bases). CDR1 and CDR2 (germline): SNHLY, FYNNEI. The CDR3 has 14 residues. V was cut by 10 bases and J by 0 bases, with 16 bases left in between. Here the CDR3 DNA reads TGTGCCACTATAGGGACACGTAGCTCCTACGAGCAGTACTTC. It encodes CATIGTRSSYEQYF.

The gene calls are TRBV28 and TRBJ2-7; D is unclear. In germline, CDR1 is MDHEN, CDR2 SYDVKM. The CDR3 is 14 amino acids. V was clipped by 3 bases and J by 4 bases, with 13 bases between them. The CDR3 spells CASSFRRLGYEQYF. CDR3 DNA: TGTGCCAGCAGTTTCCGGCGTTTGGGGTACGAGCAGTACTTC.

The chain recombines TRBV5-5 with TRBJ1-4; possible D gene TRBD1, 5 bases. Germline V gene data show CDR1 as SGHKS and CDR2 as YYEKEE (reference sequence). This CDR3 contains 12 residues. V was pared by 4 bases and J by 4 bases, with 5 bases between. The CDR3 DNA sequence: TGTGCCAGCAGCCAGGGTAATGAAAAACTGTTTTTT. Its protein is CASSQGNEKLFF.